The clone carrying this TCR beta chain has just a few counts. This record belongs to a study of cytomegalovirus exposure and HLA in healthy donors. The PCR had 60 Vbeta and 13 Jbeta primers. Per the original methods: A later analysis tallied approximately 87 million unique TCR beta chains, some 10 million of them shared. The repertoire was sequenced with immunoSEQ multiplex PCR; TCRdb's copy has only in-frame clones and lacks some. Clone size and the V and J calls come from that table; the DNA yielded D and trimming. The data hold approximately 150,000 clones, with approximately 83% observed a single time. The V gene's germline CDR1 is KGHSH and CDR2 LQKENI. The V and J ends lost 5 bases and 2 bases, in that order; junction bases with no gene match: 9. The CDR3 runs 16 residues.

The chain uses TRBV18 and TRBJ2-7, with 10 bases fitting TRBD1. The TCR sequence derives from a male donor in good health and CMV-seronegative. The sample taken for sequencing was PBMCs. CDR3 sequence reads: CASSSDRDRGTYEQYF. CDR3 DNA sequence: TGTGCCAGCTCATCAGACCGGGACAGGGGTACCTACGAGCAGTACTTC.